The 7 T cell receptor beta chains given below trace back to one sample, sequenced in a study of CD8 T cells in ankylosing spondylitis. TCRdb redid the calling of the 5' RACE reads with MiXCR, one entry per CDR3 protein. The sample includes around 120,000 distinct CDR3 sequences, around 24% seen only once; the top ten take approximately 13%. The sample consisted of synovial fluid, either unsorted or a sorted T cell fraction (not recorded which). The receptors derive from a male donor with ankylosing spondylitis.

This clonotype is medium-sized within its sample. This sequence joins TRBV20-1 and TRBJ2-1; TRBD2 matches 12 bases. The CDR3 covers 14 residues. Trimming took 1 base from V and 7 from J; bases not matched to a gene: 2. Germline CDR1 is DFQATT and CDR2 is SNEGSKA (reference sequence). CDR3 coding DNA: TGCAGTGCTAGAGGACTAGCGGGAGATAATGAGCAGTTCTTC. This sequence encodes CSARGLAGDNEQFF.

The chain recombines TRBV20-1 with TRBJ2-1, with D possibly being TRBD2 (5 bases). Deletions cut 3 bases from V and 3 bases from J, with 12 bases between. The CDR3 consists of 14 residues. Germline assignment: CDR1 DFQATT and CDR2 SNEGSKA (reference sequence). For the CDR3, the DNA is TGCAGTGCTAGCCCGGGATACTACTACAATGAGCAGTTCTTC. It translates to CSASPGYYYNEQFF.

This clonotype was recorded at least ten times. Here the CDR3 reads CASSLLQLNTEAFF. In nucleotides, the CDR3 is TGCGCCAGCAGCTTGCTTCAACTGAACACTGAAGCTTTCTTT. The chain is built from TRBV5-1 and TRBJ1-1; D not resolved. Trimming took 1 base from V and 0 from J, leaving 7 bases between them. Germline CDR1 is SGHRS and CDR2 is YFSETQ. The CDR3 has 14 residues.

The chain combines TRBV27 with TRBJ1-1; D is perhaps TRBD1 (5 bases). The CDR3 is made up of 15 amino acids. Germline CDR1 and CDR2: MNHEY and SMNVEV (reference sequence). V was shortened by 0 bases and J by 3 bases, with 11 bases between the two germline ends. CDR3 region: CASSLSWGRDTEAFF. CDR3 coding DNA: TGTGCCAGCAGTTTATCGTGGGGCAGGGACACTGAAGCTTTCTTT.

This clonotype was recorded many times. This chain links TRBV2 with TRBJ2-6; D may be TRBD1 or TRBD2 (6 bases each). This CDR3 has 16 amino acids. The V end was cut by 6 bases, the J end by 4 bases, with 16 bases between. Germline CDR1 reads SNHLY; CDR2 reads FYNNEI. Written as DNA, the CDR3 is TGTGCCAGCAGCCCGACAGGAGGGGCCGGGGCCAACGTCCTGACTTTC. Translating it yields CASSPTGGAGANVLTF.

The chain links TRBV4-2 to TRBJ2-3; the D gene is possibly TRBD1 (5 bases). V lost 4 bases, J lost 1 base, and 15 bases lay in between. There are 16 residues in the CDR3. Germline CDR1 reads LGHNA; CDR2 reads YNFKEQ. The CDR3 region is CASSPKGADGTDTQYF. CDR3 nucleotides: TGTGCCAGCAGCCCGAAAGGGGCCGACGGCACAGATACGCAGTATTTT.

This rearrangement joins TRBV27 to TRBJ2-3, with 9 bases that match TRBD2. CDR1 is MNHEY, CDR2 SMNVEV, per germline (reference sequence). This CDR3 is 16 amino acids long. Germline trimming cut 3 bases from V and 2 bases from J; bases unmatched to any gene: 6. The CDR3 DNA is TGTGCCAGCAGTTTGTTGGCGGGAGGGTACACAGATACGCAGTATTTT. The encoded protein is CASSLLAGGYTDTQYF.